This T cell receptor (beta chain) was identified in a study of blood T cell repertoires in COVID-19. TCRdb's copy holds only in-frame clones and misses some; the assay was immunoSEQ multiplex PCR. This table has 250,000 to 300,000 clones, 90% appearing once. CDR3 length equals 14 residues. The V end was cut by 0 bases, the J end by 7 bases, with 11 bases between. Germline V gene data show CDR1 as SGHNT and CDR2 as YYREEE (reference sequence). Sequenced material: peripheral blood. The chain carries TRBV5-4 and TRBJ1-5, with D tentatively TRBD1 (6 bases). The receptor was isolated from a woman aged 55-69 years with COVID-19, enrolled during active disease. CDR3 sequence reads: CASSLGTESQPQHF. The DNA of the CDR3 is TGTGCCAGCAGCTTGGGGACAGAGTCCCAGCCCCAGCATTTT.